The 3 T cell receptor beta chains reported below all come from one sample, sequenced in a study of T cells in Graves' hyperthyroidism and ophthalmopathy (dated by TCRdb to about 2019). Preparation of the library involved multiplex PCR. The sequencing machine was an Illumina HiSeq 2000. The TCR beta CDR3 regions were amplified from the RNA transcripts. The first round of RT-PCR for the TCR CDR3 was performed with the HTBI primer set and the Qiagen OneStep RT-PCR kit. TCRdb itself trimmed the public reads at Q25 with fastp, ran MiXCR and retained productive beta chains. When rows share a CDR3 protein, they turn into one entry using the most common DNA and genes. The sample contains about 480,000 distinct CDR3 sequences, about 22% of them found a single time. Jointly, the top ten make up under 55% of the sample. Sequenced material: blood. Source of these receptors: a woman in her 70s with Graves' ophthalmopathy.

The chain is built from TRBV6-1 and TRBJ1-6; D gene unclear. Between the trimmed V and J ends, which lost 5 bases and 4 bases, there was a span of 15 bases. This CDR3 comprises 16 residues. The germline V gene has CDR1 MNHNS and CDR2 SASEGT. CDR3: CASSYKGRMYNSPLHF. The CDR3 coding sequence is TGTGCCAGCAGTTATAAGGGCAGGATGTATAATTCACCCCTCCACTTT.

This clonotype was counted many times. The V gene is TRBV2, the J gene TRBJ1-5, with D tentatively TRBD1 (5 bases). CDR3 length: 15 amino acids. The germline V gene encodes CDR1 SNHLY and CDR2 FYNNEI. The V end lost 2 bases, the J end lost 5 bases, and 13 bases lay between the germline ends. The CDR3 loop reads CASSESGRADQPQHF. The CDR3 DNA follows: TGTGCCAGCAGTGAATCCGGCAGGGCTGATCAGCCCCAGCATTTT.

This chain connects TRBV3-1 to TRBJ1-6, with D unresolved. Trimming stripped 1 base from V and 2 bases from J, with 6 bases between. CDR1 LGHDT and CDR2 YNNKEL come from the germline V gene (reference sequence). The CDR3 totals 15 residues. CDR3 loop: CASSQGVAYNSPLHF. DNA of the CDR3: TGTGCCAGCAGCCAAGGGGTGGCCTATAATTCACCCCTCCACTTT.